This T cell receptor beta chain is drawn from a study of T cell responses to AZD1222 COVID-19 vaccine. The germline V gene encodes CDR1 MDHEN and CDR2 SYDVKM. There are 17 residues in the CDR3. The trim removed 6 bases at V and 5 bases at J, leaving 16 bases unmatched. With regard to this clone: Antigen: not known.

Study-wide findings and caveats: Increased Spike-specific TCR breadth and depth were observed after two AZD1222 doses. Donors, mostly white British, included more females; clonal diversity was possibly underestimated. Only five or six AZD1222 recipients tested seropositive at baseline.

Generated by immunoSEQ multiplex PCR, the TCRdb table keeps only in-frame clones and is missing some. This table has 150,000 or so clones, nearly 90% appearing once. The specimen was peripheral blood, collected on day 0 of AZD1222 vaccination. V is TRBV28 and J is TRBJ2-1, with 7 nucleotides matching TRBD2. This TCR derives from an adult in good health. CDR3 sequence reads: CASSTPGEAGIDNEQFF. The CDR3, as DNA: TGTGCCAGCAGCACCCCGGGGGAAGCGGGAATAGACAATGAGCAGTTCTTC.